This T cell receptor beta chain came from a study of blood T cell repertoires in COVID-19 (dated by TCRdb to 2018 to 2021). Some background on the complete study: The collaborator samples originated in the United States, Italy and Spain and spanned the acute and convalescent phases of COVID-19. The repertoires were released in a freely available public database intended as a resource for research on the immune response to SARS-CoV-2. HLA class I and class II types, where available, came from metadata supplied by the sample provider rather than from assay-based typing. A de-identified subject ID, COVID-19 status, age in years and sex were almost always included in the sample metadata. The material from the prospective study consisted of cDNA or gDNA derived from T cells, B-cell-depleted T cells, or PBMCs. Samples were obtained from the ongoing ImmuneRACE study (first 160 participants) and from over a thousand subjects provided by 6 global collaborators. Subjects who had been exposed to COVID-19, were actively infected with it, or had recovered from it provided the deeply sampled blood TCRbeta repertoires that made up the dataset. On the study overall, not on this receptor specifically: Clinical and demographic metadata were provided uncurated, with the amount varying by source and participant.

V lost 5 bases and J lost 4 bases; the stretch between them is 19 bases long. From cysteine to phenylalanine, the CDR3 is 16 amino acids long. The CDR3 DNA has 48 bases and is translated from base 1. Sequences SSHAT (CDR1) and FNYEAQ (CDR2) are obtained from the germline V gene (reference sequence). As to this clone: There is no known antigen for this receptor. No base-level quality is on record; no much larger clone is a single base apart.

The immunoSEQ Assay, a bias-controlled multiplex PCR, was used to amplify TCRbeta CDR3 regions from genomic DNA. In the original analysis: Nucleated cell counts per sample were estimated from amplification of reference gene primers within the assay. To quantify the absolute abundance of each unique TCRbeta CDR3 rearrangement, sequence reads were collapsed and filtered. For each sample, productive Simpson clonality was calculated by taking the square root of Simpson's diversity index across productive rearrangements. The table was pulled from immuneACCESS by TCRdb, which kept in-frame rearrangements only. Such tables lose some clones; where checked, under half of the loss comes from unresolved V genes, and the rest has no known cause. V, J and clone size derive from that table, while D and trimming were established from the DNA sequence. The sample table shows roughly 250,000 clones, and under 85% are seen once. About 4% of the sample is in the top ten clones.

Each collaborating institution followed its own protocols to collect whole blood in K2EDTA tubes. For TCRbeta analysis, collaborator samples were shipped as frozen whole blood, as isolated PBMCs, or as DNA extracted from either sample type. The chain couples TRBV7-7 to TRBJ2-3, with a weak D call of TRBD2 (6 bases match). The sequenced material came from peripheral blood. This sequence originates from a woman in her thirties or forties with active or convalescent COVID-19. The nucleotide sequence is TGTGCCAGCAGCCCAGGAGGGGCAGGAGAGGCAGATACGCAGTATTTT. It translates to CASSPGGAGEADTQYF.